Below, 11 T cell receptor beta chains from the same sample are listed, as sequenced in a study of shared clonotypes between healthy human individuals. Here immunoSEQ multiplex PCR was the method, and the copy in TCRdb shows in-frame clones only, minus some. This sample yields around 700,000 clones, of which approximately 75% are seen a single time; about 2% belongs to the top ten. Sequenced material: memory CD4+ T cells sorted from blood. Subset noted: CD45RA-negative fraction. All receptors derive from a woman younger than 45 in good health.

J is TRBJ2-3 and V is TRBV4-1; 10 bases map to TRBD2. The CDR3 is made up of 14 amino acids. The germline V gene has CDR1 MGHRA and CDR2 YSYEKL. CDR3 sequence reads: CHRQLAGVSDTQYF. The CDR3 DNA reads TGCCATCGTCAGCTAGCGGGAGTTTCAGATACGCAGTATTTT.

This clone was counted once. This rearrangement joins TRBV5-4 to TRBJ1-5, with unresolved D. CDR3 length: 12 amino acids. V lost 0 bases and J 13 bases, leaving 11 bases between the germline ends. CDR1 is SGHNT, CDR2 YYREEE, per germline (reference sequence). CDR3 region: CASSLDSSIQHF. The CDR3 nucleotides are TGTGCCAGCAGCTTGGACTCCTCCATTCAGCATTTT.

The rearrangement joins TRBV28 to TRBJ1-3, with D hard to call. The germline V gene has CDR1 MDHEN and CDR2 SYDVKM. The CDR3 is 14 amino acids. Trimming stripped 2 bases from V and 3 bases from J, with 8 bases between. This CDR3 reads CASSLRGLGNTIYF. The DNA of the CDR3 is TGTGCCAGCAGTTTACGAGGGCTTGGAAACACCATATATTTT.

This rearrangement joins TRBV7-9 to TRBJ1-2; a possible D gene is TRBD1 (5 bases). V gave up 3 bases and J gave up 4 bases, with 18 bases separating them. CDR1 and CDR2 (germline): SEHNR, FQNEAQ (reference sequence). This CDR3 has 16 amino acids. Here the CDR3 reads CASSLVQGRQGYGYTF. CDR3 nucleotides: TGTGCCAGCAGCTTGGTGCAGGGTCGGCAAGGCTATGGCTACACCTTC.

A single count supports this clone. The chain employs TRBV6-1 and TRBJ1-2, with D uncertain. The CDR3 covers 13 residues. The V end lost 6 bases, the J end lost 1 base, and 9 bases lay between the germline ends. From germline, CDR1 is MNHNS and CDR2 SASEGT. Written as DNA, the CDR3 is TGTGCCAGCAGCGACAATCTTAACTATGGCTACACCTTC. This sequence encodes CASSDNLNYGYTF.

CDR3 region: CASSLSGMGDEQFF. In nucleotides, the CDR3 is TGTGCCAGCAGCTTAAGCGGGATGGGCGATGAGCAGTTCTTC. This chain links TRBV7-9 with TRBJ2-1, with TRBD2 matching over 7 bases. The CDR3 is made up of 14 amino acids. In germline, CDR1 is SEHNR, CDR2 FQNEAQ (reference sequence). The junction had 6 bases not matched to a gene; V was cut back by 2 bases and J by 8 bases.

V usage is TRBV2 and J usage is TRBJ1-3; 9 bases map to TRBD1. CDR3 length: 11 amino acids. J was trimmed by 16 bases and V by 8 bases; bases with no gene match: 9. In germline, CDR1 is SNHLY, CDR2 FYNNEI. The CDR3 protein is CASARNRGLYF. CDR3 sequence (DNA): TGTGCCAGCGCTAGAAACAGGGGGCTGTATTTT.

The chain is built from TRBV19 and TRBJ1-1; the D is unclear. From germline, CDR1 is LNHDA and CDR2 SQIVND (reference sequence). The CDR3 length is 12 residues. Trimming took 3 bases from V and 7 from J, leaving 9 bases between them. The CDR3 DNA sequence: TGTGCCAGTAGTATGGGGTTAAGTGAAGCTTTCTTT. Its protein product is CASSMGLSEAFF.

V usage is TRBV7-8 and J usage is TRBJ2-2; D is perhaps TRBD1 (5 bases). The V gene lost 5 bases and the J gene lost 2 bases, with 15 bases spanning the gap. The CDR3 consists of 16 residues. The germline V gene encodes CDR1 SGHVS and CDR2 FQNEAQ. CDR3 sequence: CASSTGYSANTGELFF. CDR3 DNA sequence: TGTGCCAGCAGCACAGGCTACTCTGCAAACACCGGGGAGCTGTTTTTT.

J is TRBJ1-5 and V is TRBV27; D is uncertain. Per germline, CDR1 MNHEY and CDR2 SMNVEV (reference sequence). Trimming cost V 5 bases and J 3 bases, with 11 bases left between them. The CDR3 is 14 amino acids. The CDR3 spells CASSPAGVNQPQHF. The CDR3 DNA sequence: TGTGCCAGCAGTCCTGCTGGGGTCAATCAGCCCCAGCATTTT.

This clone has a handful of counts. J is TRBJ1-3 and V is TRBV28; 9 nucleotides align to TRBD1. J was trimmed by 8 bases and V by 9 bases; bases with no gene match: 14. This CDR3 region has 15 residues. Germline values: CDR1 MDHEN, CDR2 SYDVKM. The CDR3 sequence is CASRGQGGREHTIYF. The CDR3 coding sequence is TGTGCCAGTAGGGGACAGGGTGGCCGAGAACACACCATATATTTT.